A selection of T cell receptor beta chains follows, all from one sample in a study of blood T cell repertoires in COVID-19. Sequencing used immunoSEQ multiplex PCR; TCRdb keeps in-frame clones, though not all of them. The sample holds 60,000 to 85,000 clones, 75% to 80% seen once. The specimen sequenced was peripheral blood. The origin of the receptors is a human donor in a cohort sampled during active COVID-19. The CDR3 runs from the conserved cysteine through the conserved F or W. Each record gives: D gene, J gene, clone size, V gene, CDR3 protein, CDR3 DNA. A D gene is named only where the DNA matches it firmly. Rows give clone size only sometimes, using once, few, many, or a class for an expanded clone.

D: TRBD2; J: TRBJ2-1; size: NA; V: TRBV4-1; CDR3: CASSQGRLAGVGEQFF; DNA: TGCGCCAGCAGCCAAGGACGGCTAGCGGGAGTAGGTGAGCAGTTCTTC
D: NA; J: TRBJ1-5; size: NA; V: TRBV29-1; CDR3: CSVVSGDYSNQPQHF; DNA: TGCAGCGTTGTTTCAGGGGACTATAGCAATCAGCCCCAGCATTTT
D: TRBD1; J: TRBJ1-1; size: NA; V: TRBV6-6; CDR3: CASRGQGTNTEAFF; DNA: TGTGCCAGCAGGGGACAGGGAACGAACACTGAAGCTTTCTTT
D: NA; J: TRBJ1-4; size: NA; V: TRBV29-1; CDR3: CSVVPRATNEKLFF; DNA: TGCAGCGTCGTCCCCAGGGCAACTAATGAAAAACTGTTTTTT
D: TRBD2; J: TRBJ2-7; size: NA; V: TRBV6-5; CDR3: CASSRGLATTYEQYF; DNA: TGTGCCAGCAGTAGGGGACTAGCGACAACCTACGAGCAGTACTTC
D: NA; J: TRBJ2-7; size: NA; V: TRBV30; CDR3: CAWSVSSYEQYF; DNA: TGTGCCTGGAGTGTGTCTAGCTACGAGCAGTACTTC
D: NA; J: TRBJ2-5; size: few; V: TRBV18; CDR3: CASSRDITRETQYF; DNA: TGTGCCAGCTCACGCGACATAACAAGGGAGACCCAGTACTTC
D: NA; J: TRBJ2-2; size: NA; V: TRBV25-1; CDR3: CASSEFDPGNTGELFF; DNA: TGTGCCAGCAGTGAATTTGACCCAGGGAACACCGGGGAGCTGTTTTTT
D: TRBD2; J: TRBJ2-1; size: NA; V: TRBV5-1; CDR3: CASSLGLANNEQFF; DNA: TGCGCCAGCAGCTTGGGACTAGCTAACAATGAGCAGTTCTTC
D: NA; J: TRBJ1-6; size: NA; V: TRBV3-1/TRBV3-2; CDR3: CASRQTSGTPLHF; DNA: TGTGCCAGCAGGCAAACCTCGGGGACACCCCTCCACTTT
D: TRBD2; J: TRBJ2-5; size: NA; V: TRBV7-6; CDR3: CASSLALLAGQETQYF; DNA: TGTGCCAGCAGCTTAGCGCTTCTAGCGGGACAAGAGACCCAGTACTTC
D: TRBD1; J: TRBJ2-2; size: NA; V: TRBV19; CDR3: CASSPRDRGNTGELFF; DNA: TGTGCCAGTAGTCCCAGGGACAGGGGGAACACCGGGGAGCTGTTTTTT
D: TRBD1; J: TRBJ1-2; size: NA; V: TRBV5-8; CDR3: CASSQGARGYTF; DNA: TGTGCCAGCAGCCAGGGGGCGAGAGGCTACACCTTC
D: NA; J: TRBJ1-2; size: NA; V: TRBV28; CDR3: CASQRDSYGYTF; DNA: TGTGCCAGCCAAAGAGACAGCTATGGCTACACCTTC
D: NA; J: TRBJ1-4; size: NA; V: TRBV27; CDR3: CASSLQGLANEKLFF; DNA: TGTGCCAGCAGTTTACAGGGTTTAGCTAATGAAAAACTGTTTTTT
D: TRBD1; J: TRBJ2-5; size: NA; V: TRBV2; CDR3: CASRDSGTGLTETQYF; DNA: TGTGCCAGCAGGGATTCCGGGACAGGGTTGACGGAGACCCAGTACTTC
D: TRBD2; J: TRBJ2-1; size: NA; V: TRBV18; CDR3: CASSPISGSVNEQFF; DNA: TGTGCCAGCTCACCTATTAGCGGGAGTGTAAATGAGCAGTTCTTC
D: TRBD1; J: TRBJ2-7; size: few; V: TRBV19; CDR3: CASSNDRVSEQYF; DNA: TGTGCCAGTAGCAATGACAGGGTAAGCGAGCAGTACTTC
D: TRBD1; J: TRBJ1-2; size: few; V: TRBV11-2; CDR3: CASSLGQGKGYTF; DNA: TGTGCCAGCAGCTTAGGACAGGGGAAGGGCTACACCTTC
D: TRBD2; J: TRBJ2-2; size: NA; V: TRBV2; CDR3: CASSVGGLAGGAELFF; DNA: TGTGCCAGCAGTGTTGGGGGGCTAGCGGGAGGTGCGGAGCTGTTTTTT
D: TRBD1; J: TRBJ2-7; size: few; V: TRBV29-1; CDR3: CSVLGTGGYEQYF; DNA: TGCAGCGTTTTAGGGACAGGGGGGTACGAGCAGTACTTC
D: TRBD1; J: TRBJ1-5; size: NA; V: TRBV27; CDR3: CASSPIQGDRAGQPQHF; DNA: TGTGCCAGCAGCCCAATTCAAGGCGACAGGGCGGGTCAGCCCCAGCATTTT
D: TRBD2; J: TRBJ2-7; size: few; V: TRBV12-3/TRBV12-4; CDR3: CASRRGGTSWQYF; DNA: TGTGCCAGCAGGCGGGGGGGAACCTCCTGGCAGTACTTC
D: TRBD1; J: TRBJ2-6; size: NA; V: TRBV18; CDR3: CASSSKRQGGDSGANVLTF; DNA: TGTGCCAGCTCATCGAAGAGACAGGGTGGGGATTCTGGGGCCAACGTCCTGACTTTC
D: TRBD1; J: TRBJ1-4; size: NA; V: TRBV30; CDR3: CAWGPGQGVEKLFF; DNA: TGTGCCTGGGGTCCGGGACAGGGAGTTGAAAAACTGTTTTTT
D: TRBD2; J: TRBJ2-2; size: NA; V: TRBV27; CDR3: CASSSKASGTPRTGELFF; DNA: TGTGCCAGCAGCTCTAAAGCTAGCGGGACCCCGAGGACCGGGGAGCTGTTTTTT
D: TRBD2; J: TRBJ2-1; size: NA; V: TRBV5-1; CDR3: CASSLESGMTYNEQFF; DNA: TGCGCCAGCAGCTTGGAAAGCGGGATGACCTACAATGAGCAGTTCTTC
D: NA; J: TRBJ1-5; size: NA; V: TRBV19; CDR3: CASTPSGRGYYLPQHF; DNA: TGTGCCAGTACTCCCAGTGGTAGGGGGTATTATCTGCCCCAGCATTTT
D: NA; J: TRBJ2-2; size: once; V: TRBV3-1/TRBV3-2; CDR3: CASSQDPQLGLNRGGTGELFF; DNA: TGTGCCAGCAGCCAAGATCCCCAACTAGGGCTGAACAGGGGGGGCACCGGGGAGCTGTTTTTT
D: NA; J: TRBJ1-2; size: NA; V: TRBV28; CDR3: CASSGTAGIGGYTF; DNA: TGTGCCAGCAGTGGAACGGCAGGGATTGGTGGCTACACCTTC
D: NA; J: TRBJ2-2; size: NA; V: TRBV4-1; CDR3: CASSQGAVNTGELFF; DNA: TGCGCCAGCAGCCAAGGCGCGGTTAACACCGGGGAGCTGTTTTTT
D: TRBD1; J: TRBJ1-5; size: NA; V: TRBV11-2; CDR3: CASSRDRGGEPQHF; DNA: TGTGCCAGCAGCCGTGACAGGGGCGGGGAGCCCCAGCATTTT
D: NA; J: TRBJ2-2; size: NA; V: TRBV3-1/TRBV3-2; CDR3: CASSQAGDGTGELFF; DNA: TGTGCCAGCAGCCAAGCAGGGGACGGGACCGGGGAGCTGTTTTTT
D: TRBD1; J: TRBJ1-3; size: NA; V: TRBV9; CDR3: CASSVGSGGGNTIYF; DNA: TGTGCCAGCAGCGTAGGGTCAGGGGGTGGAAACACCATATATTTT
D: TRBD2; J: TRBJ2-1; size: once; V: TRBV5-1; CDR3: CASSSGLAGYNEQFF; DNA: TGCGCCAGCAGCTCCGGACTAGCGGGGTACAATGAGCAGTTCTTC
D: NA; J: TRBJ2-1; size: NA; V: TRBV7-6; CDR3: CASSLYSSPGRNEQFF; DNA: TGTGCCAGCAGTCTATATAGCTCTCCGGGGAGAAATGAGCAGTTCTTC
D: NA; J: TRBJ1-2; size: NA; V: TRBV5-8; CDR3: CASSLGGSYGYTF; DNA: TGTGCCAGCAGCTTGGGGGGCAGCTATGGCTACACCTTC
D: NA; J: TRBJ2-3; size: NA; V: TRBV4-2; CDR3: CASSQGSEISTDTQYF; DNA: TGTGCCAGCAGCCAAGGGTCGGAGATTAGCACAGATACGCAGTATTTT
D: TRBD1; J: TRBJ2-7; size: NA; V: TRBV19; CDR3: CASSMSQGVAYEQYF; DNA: TGTGCCAGTAGTATGTCACAGGGGGTCGCCTACGAGCAGTACTTC
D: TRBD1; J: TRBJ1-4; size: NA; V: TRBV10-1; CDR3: CASRDSPNEKLFF; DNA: TGCGCCAGCCGGGACAGCCCGAATGAAAAACTGTTTTTT
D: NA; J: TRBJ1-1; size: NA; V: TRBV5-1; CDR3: CASSQGQRNTEAFF; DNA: TGCGCCAGCAGCCAGGGACAAAGGAACACTGAAGCTTTCTTT
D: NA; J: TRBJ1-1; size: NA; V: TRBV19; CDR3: CASSIGAVGNTEAFF; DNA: TGTGCCAGTAGTATTGGGGCTGTGGGGAACACTGAAGCTTTCTTT
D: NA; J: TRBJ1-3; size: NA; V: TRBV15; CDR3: CATSPRGWGHSGNTIYF; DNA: TGTGCCACCAGCCCACGAGGGTGGGGTCATTCTGGAAACACCATATATTTT
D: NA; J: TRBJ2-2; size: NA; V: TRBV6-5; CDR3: CASRGSDTGELFF; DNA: TGTGCCAGCAGGGGGAGTGACACCGGGGAGCTGTTTTTT
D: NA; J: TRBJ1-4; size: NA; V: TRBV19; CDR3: CATCTGIGCEKLFF; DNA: TGTGCCACCTGTACAGGGATCGGGTGTGAAAAACTGTTTTTT
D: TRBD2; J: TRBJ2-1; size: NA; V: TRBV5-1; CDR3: CASTNPLSSGVLNEQFF; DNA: TGCGCCAGCACAAATCCCCTTTCGAGCGGGGTACTCAATGAGCAGTTCTTC
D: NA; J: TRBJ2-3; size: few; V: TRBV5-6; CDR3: CASSLGAGPAKDTQYF; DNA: TGTGCCAGCAGCTTGGGGGCAGGGCCGGCTAAAGATACGCAGTATTTT
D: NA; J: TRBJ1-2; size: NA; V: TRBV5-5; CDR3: CASTQGTGNYGYTF; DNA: TGTGCCAGCACCCAGGGGACGGGAAACTATGGCTACACCTTC
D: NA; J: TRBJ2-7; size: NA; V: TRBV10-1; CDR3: CASSGSGTYEQYF; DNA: TGCGCCAGCAGTGGATCGGGAACTTACGAGCAGTACTTC
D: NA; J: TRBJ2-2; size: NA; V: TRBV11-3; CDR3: CASSLDLGGAYTGELFF; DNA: TGTGCCAGCAGCTTAGACTTAGGGGGAGCCTACACCGGGGAGCTGTTTTTT